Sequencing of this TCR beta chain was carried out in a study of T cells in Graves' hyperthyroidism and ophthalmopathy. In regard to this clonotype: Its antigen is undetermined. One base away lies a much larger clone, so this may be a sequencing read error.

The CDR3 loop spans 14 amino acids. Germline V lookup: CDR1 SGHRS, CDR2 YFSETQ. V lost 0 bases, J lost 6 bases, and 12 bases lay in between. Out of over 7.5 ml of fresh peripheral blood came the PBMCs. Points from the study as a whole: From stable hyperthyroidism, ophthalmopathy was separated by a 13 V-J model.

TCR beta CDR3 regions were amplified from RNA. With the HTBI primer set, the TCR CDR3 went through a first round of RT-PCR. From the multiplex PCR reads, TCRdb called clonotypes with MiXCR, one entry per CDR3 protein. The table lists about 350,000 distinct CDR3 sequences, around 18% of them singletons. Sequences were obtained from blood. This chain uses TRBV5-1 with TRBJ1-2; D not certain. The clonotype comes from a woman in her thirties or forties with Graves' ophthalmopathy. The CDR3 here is CASSLVRAAHGYTF. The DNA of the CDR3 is TGCGCCAGCAGCTTGGTCCGGGCGGCCCATGGCTACACCTTC. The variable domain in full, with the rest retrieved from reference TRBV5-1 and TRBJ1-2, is KAGVTQTPRYLIKTRGQQVTLSCSPISGHRSVSWYQQTPGQGLQFLFEYFSETQRNKGNFPGRFSGRQFSNSRSEMNVSTLELGDSALYLCASSLVRAAHGYTFGSGTRLTVV.